This entry lists 3 T cell receptor beta chains sequenced from one sample in a study of shared clonotypes between healthy human individuals. Produced via immunoSEQ multiplex PCR; TCRdb's table is partial and in-frame only. The sample holds roughly 1,800,000 clones, just under 95% seen once. Naive CD8 cells lacked CD45RO and underwent positive selection for CCR7, leaving out terminally differentiated effector memory CD45RA+ cells. The sample consisted of naive CD8+ T cells sorted from blood. These receptors were collected from a man aged 18 to 29 in good health.

About this clone itself: Other DNA sequences in this specimen translate into the identical CDR3. The chain couples TRBV28 to TRBJ2-7; maybe TRBD1 (5 bases). CDR3 length: 12 residues. Germline V CDR1 and CDR2: MDHEN, SYDVKM. The V gene lost 3 bases and the J gene lost 5 bases, with 8 bases spanning the gap. The CDR3 DNA sequence: TGTGCCAGCAGTTTGGACACTAACGAGCAGTACTTC. It is translated as CASSLDTNEQYF.

On this clone: Other DNA sequences within the sample encode an identical CDR3. The chain combines TRBV2 with TRBJ1-6; 10 nucleotides align to TRBD1. Germline-derived CDR1 and CDR2 are SNHLY and FYNNEI. Losses at the gene ends were 8 bases for V and 7 bases for J; bases not matched to a gene: 2. This CDR3 has 13 residues. CDR3 nucleotides: TGTGCCAGCCGGGGACAGGGGAATTCACCCCTCCACTTT. The encoded protein is CASRGQGNSPLHF.

This rearrangement joins TRBV30 to TRBJ1-2; tentatively, D is TRBD1 (5 bases). This CDR3 is 12 amino acids long. Germline-derived CDR1 and CDR2 are GTSNPN and SVGIG (reference sequence). V was pared by 5 bases and J by 10 bases, with 17 bases between. The CDR3 region is CAWGPGVGDYTF. Here the CDR3 DNA reads TGTGCCTGGGGCCCCGGGGTAGGGGACTACACCTTC.